These 9 T cell receptor beta chains originate from one sample sequenced in a study of blood T cells in healthy people across ages. Primers used in a second PCR of roughly 6 to 12 cycles were a sample-barcoded 5' primer and a J-beta primer mix. Via MiXCR, TCRdb re-called the 5' RACE reads, giving one row per CDR3 protein. The sample includes under 1,100,000 distinct CDR3 sequences, approximately 25% of them seen just once. The same data also went into a second study, on T cells of mothers and their children.

Material for sequencing was blood. These receptors were collected from a girl aged 2 to 9 in good health.

The chain couples TRBV20-1 to TRBJ2-1, with 8 bases matching TRBD2. This CDR3 comprises 14 residues. CDR1 DFQATT and CDR2 SNEGSKA come from the germline V gene (reference sequence). V dropped 5 bases and J dropped 2; count of bases not matched to a gene: 5. The CDR3 sequence: CSAWAGGAYNEQFF. The DNA for the CDR3 is TGCAGTGCTTGGGCGGGGGGAGCCTACAATGAGCAGTTCTTC.

This chain connects TRBV3-1 to TRBJ1-3; D gene uncertain. The CDR3 is 14 residues long. Trimming stripped 2 bases from V and 3 bases from J, with 8 bases between. Germline CDR1 is LGHDT and CDR2 is YNNKEL (reference sequence). The CDR3 is CASSQLGYGNTIYF. For the CDR3, the DNA is TGTGCCAGCAGCCAACTTGGATATGGAAACACCATATATTTT. The whole variable domain, filled in from reference TRBV3-1 and TRBJ1-3, reads DTAVSQTPKYLVTQMGNDKSIKCEQNLGHDTMYWYKQDSKKFLKIMFSYNNKELIINETVPNRFSPKSPDKAHLNLHINSLELGDSAVYFCASSQLGYGNTIYFGEGSWLTVV.

The chain couples TRBV2 to TRBJ2-3; a possible D gene is TRBD1 (6 bases). The CDR3 contains 14 residues. V was cut by 6 bases and J by 4 bases, with 14 bases left in between. Germline CDR1 is SNHLY and CDR2 is FYNNEI. The CDR3 DNA reads TGTGCCAGCAGGCAGGGGTTGGGATCAGATACGCAGTATTTT. Protein: CASRQGLGSDTQYF.

This clonotype came up a few times. The V gene is TRBV6-5, the J gene TRBJ1-2, with D possibly matching TRBD1 (6 bases). The CDR3 consists of 13 residues. V dropped 2 bases and J dropped 6 bases, with 10 bases sitting between them. Germline lookup yields CDR1 MNHEY and CDR2 SVGAGI. The CDR3 region is CASSYVGADGYTF. The CDR3 coding sequence is TGTGCCAGCAGTTACGTGGGGGCGGATGGCTACACCTTC.

CDR3 in amino acids: CSARVLAGDSYNEQFF. CDR3 DNA: TGCAGTGCTAGAGTACTAGCGGGGGACTCCTACAATGAGCAGTTCTTC. The chain couples TRBV20-1 to TRBJ2-1; 11 bases line up with TRBD2. With V trimmed by 1 base and J by 0 bases, 2 bases remained unmatched. This CDR3 is 16 amino acids long. Germline V gene lookup returns CDR1 DFQATT and CDR2 SNEGSKA (reference sequence).

This clonotype occurred many times. V is TRBV7-3 and J is TRBJ1-2; a possible D gene is TRBD1 (6 bases). Germline CDR1 reads SGHTA; CDR2 reads FQGTGA. The V end lost 4 bases, the J end lost 7 bases, and 25 bases lay between the germline ends. This CDR3 has 17 amino acids. CDR3 DNA sequence: TGTGCCAGCAGCTCGGAAGTCTCCGGGACAAATGAGGTTGGCTACACCTTC. As protein: CASSSEVSGTNEVGYTF. Together with reference TRBV7-3 and TRBJ1-2, the CDR3 gives the full variable domain: GAGVSQTPSNKVTEKGKYVELRCDPISGHTALYWYRQSLGQGPEFLIYFQGTGAADDSGLPNDRFFAVRPEGSVSTLKIQRTERGDSAVYLCASSSEVSGTNEVGYTFGSGTRLTVV.

This clonotype was found a few times. The chain uses TRBV3-1 and TRBJ2-1, with 9 bases aligning to TRBD2. The CDR3 totals 14 residues. The J segment lost 10 bases and the V segment lost 0 bases, leaving 4 bases of the junction unmatched. Germline lookup yields CDR1 LGHDT and CDR2 YNNKEL (reference sequence). For the CDR3, the DNA is TGTGCCAGCAGCCAAGACAAGCGGGGGGCGGAGCAGTTCTTC. Residues: CASSQDKRGAEQFF.

This chain connects TRBV5-6 to TRBJ2-1; perhaps TRBD1 as D (7 bases). Germline V gene data show CDR1 as SGHDT and CDR2 as YYEEEE. The CDR3 runs 15 residues. V was pared by 3 bases and J by 10 bases, with 20 bases between. CDR3 coding DNA: TGTGCCAGCAGCTACCTTTTTGACAGGGAGGACGAGCAGTTCTTC. It codes for CASSYLFDREDEQFF.

Points on this clonotype: A much larger clonotype is one base distant, so this may be a read error. The V gene is TRBV3-1, the J gene TRBJ2-7; D remains ambiguous. The CDR3 extends over 11 amino acids. The germline V gene encodes CDR1 LGHDT and CDR2 YNNKEL (reference sequence). Trimming removed 2 bases from V and 6 bases from J, with 5 bases in between. CDR3 amino acids: CASSQKGEQYF. CDR3 nucleotides: TGTGCCAGCAGCCAAAAGGGCGAGCAGTACTTC.